A selection of T cell receptor beta chains follows, all from one sample in a study of OX40 agonist ivuxolimab in advanced cancers. This table comes from immunoSEQ multiplex PCR, and its TCRdb copy is limited to in-frame clones, with some not included. The data contain about 64,000 clones, more than 80% of them singletons. Sequencing used CD4+ or CD8+ T cells sorted from blood, obtained in a trial of the OX40 agonist ivuxolimab. The receptors derive from an adult with an advanced solid tumor such as melanoma, head and neck, liver or kidney cancer. Each CDR3 is given with its conserved first and last residue. The order of the fields is CDR3 length, V gene, clone size, D gene, J gene, CDR3 DNA, CDR3 protein. The D gene is left open where the match is weak. Clone size is shown for a subset of rows, as once, few, many or a class of expanded clone.

12	TRBV11-3	NA	NA	TRBJ2-7	TGTGCCAGCAGCCCCCTCGGGGGAGAGCAGTACTTC	CASSPLGGEQYF
16	TRBV6-6	NA	NA	TRBJ2-6	TGTGCCAGCAGTTACGGGCGGAACTCTGGGGCCAACGTCCTGACTTTC	CASSYGRNSGANVLTF
15	TRBV28	few	NA	TRBJ2-5	TGTGCCAGCAGTCCCCTCCTCGACGGGCAAGAGACCCAGTACTTC	CASSPLLDGQETQYF
19	TRBV19	NA	TRBD1	TRBJ2-6	TGTGCCAGTAGTAAAGGCACCGGGACAGGGCGCTCTGGGGCCAACGTCCTGACTTTC	CASSKGTGTGRSGANVLTF
13	TRBV30	NA	NA	TRBJ2-5	TGTGCCTGGAGTGACAGGGTAACGGAGACCCAGTACTTC	CAWSDRVTETQYF
16	TRBV10-3	NA	TRBD2	TRBJ2-3	TGTGCCATCAGTGCGGGGGGTCGTGGTGGCACAGATACGCAGTATTTT	CAISAGGRGGTDTQYF
16	TRBV5-1	NA	TRBD2	TRBJ2-1	TGCGCCAGCAGCCCCCAGACTAGCGGGGGGGCAAATGAGCAGTTCTTC	CASSPQTSGGANEQFF
13	TRBV11-3	NA	TRBD2	TRBJ2-7	TGTGCCAGCAGCGACCGAGCGGGAGGCGAGCAGTACTTC	CASSDRAGGEQYF
13	TRBV27	NA	NA	TRBJ2-3	TGTGCCAGCCGCGCCCTGGGCACAGATACGCAGTATTTT	CASRALGTDTQYF
14	TRBV21-1	NA	NA	TRBJ1-1	TGTGCCAGCAGAGGCCCTGGGGCGAACACTGAAGCTTTCTTT	CASRGPGANTEAFF